A single T cell receptor (beta chain) is shown here with its context. Its antigen is not yet known. The sample holds no much larger clone one base away, and base qualities are not on file. TCRbeta CDR3 regions were amplified from genomic DNA by means of the immunoSEQ Assay, a bias-controlled multiplex PCR. Regarding the original processing steps: The number of nucleated cells in each sample was estimated by amplification of reference gene primers within the assay. Sequence reads were collapsed and filtered to measure the absolute abundance of every unique TCRbeta CDR3 rearrangement. For each sample, productive Simpson clonality was calculated as the square root of Simpson's diversity index over productive rearrangements. The table comes from immuneACCESS by way of TCRdb, which keeps in-frame sequences with V and J called. Part of the clones is missing from these tables; in studies checked, under half for an unresolved V gene and the rest for unknown reasons. V, J and clone size are those of that table, while D and trimming were read from the DNA. This sample has some 180,000 clones in its table, and 70% to 80% of those were observed once. Of the sample, approximately 15% is held by the ten largest clones.

V loses 6 bases at its end and J loses 9 bases; junction bases beyond the gene matches: 21. There are 18 amino acids in the CDR3, from cysteine to phenylalanine inclusive. CDR3 DNA is the only sequence kept; it has 54 bases, read in frame from the first base. Sequences MNHEY (CDR1) and SVGEGT (CDR2) are obtained from the germline V gene. This record comes from a study of blood T cell repertoires in COVID-19 (dated by TCRdb to 2018 to 2021). Turning to the overall study: The collaborator samples originated in the United States, Italy and Spain and spanned the acute and convalescent phases of COVID-19. The material from the prospective study consisted of cDNA or gDNA derived from T cells, B-cell-depleted T cells, or PBMCs. Subjects who had been exposed to COVID-19, were actively infected with it, or had recovered from it provided the deeply sampled blood TCRbeta repertoires that made up the dataset. The repertoires were made available in a free public database intended to serve as a resource for research on the immune response to SARS-CoV-2. Samples came from the ongoing ImmuneRACE study (first 160 participants) plus 1,254 subjects from 6 global collaborators. Sample metadata almost always included a de-identified subject ID, COVID-19 status, age in years and sex. Where available, HLA class I and class II types were taken from metadata supplied by the sample provider and were not determined by assay-based typing.

Enrolling through a virtual design, the prospective study's participants ranged in age from roughly 18 to 100 years and lived across about two dozen United States geographic areas. Cohort assignment in the prospective study relied on participant-reported clinical history from a screening survey and a study questionnaire. A participant counted as exposed if, within 2 weeks of entering the study, that participant had been in contact with someone who had a PCR-confirmed or clinician-diagnosed COVID-19 case. In the prospective study, mobile phlebotomists collected whole blood, serum and a nasopharyngeal or oropharyngeal swab from each participant. Additional blood draws and questionnaires over an approximately two-month period could optionally be provided by prospective study participants. Before DNA extraction, prospective study blood samples were shipped either frozen or at room temperature. Study-wide conclusions, independent of this receptor: The quantity of clinical and demographic metadata differed by source and by participant and was supplied without curation.

The receptor's source is a man aged 55 to 70 who had been exposed to COVID-19. Material: PBMCs or T cells enriched from blood (not recorded which). The sequence is built from TRBV6-2 or TRBV6-3 and TRBJ2-1, with 9 middle bases fitting TRBD2. The CDR3 amino acid sequence is: CASSQSPGLAASAREQFF. The DNA sequence is TGTGCCAGCAGCCAATCCCCGGGACTAGCAGCCTCAGCCCGTGAGCAGTTCTTC.